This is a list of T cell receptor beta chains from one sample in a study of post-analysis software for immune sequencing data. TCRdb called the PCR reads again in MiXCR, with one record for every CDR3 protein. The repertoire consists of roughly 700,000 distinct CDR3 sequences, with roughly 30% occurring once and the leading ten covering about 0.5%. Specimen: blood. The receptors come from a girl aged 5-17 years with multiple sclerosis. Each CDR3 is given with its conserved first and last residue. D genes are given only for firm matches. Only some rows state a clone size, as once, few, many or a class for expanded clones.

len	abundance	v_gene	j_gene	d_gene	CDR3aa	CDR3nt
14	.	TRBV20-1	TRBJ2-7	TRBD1	CSARGQGRDYEQYF	TGCAGTGCTAGAGGACAGGGAAGGGACTACGAGCAGTACTTC
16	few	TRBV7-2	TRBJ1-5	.	CASSLVTLGADRPQHF	TGTGCCAGCAGCTTAGTTACACTAGGGGCCGATCGTCCCCAGCATTTT
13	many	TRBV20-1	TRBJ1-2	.	CSARDLGVYGYTF	TGCAGTGCTAGAGATCTCGGGGTGTATGGCTACACCTTC
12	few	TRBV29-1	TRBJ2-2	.	CSANIGTGELFF	TGCAGCGCAAACATAGGCACCGGGGAGCTGTTTTTT
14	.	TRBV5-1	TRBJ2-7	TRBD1	CANSPWTGSYEQYF	TGCGCCAACAGCCCCTGGACAGGCTCCTACGAGCAGTACTTC
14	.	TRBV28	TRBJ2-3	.	CASWDISATDTQYF	TGTGCCAGCTGGGACATAAGTGCCACAGATACGCAGTATTTT
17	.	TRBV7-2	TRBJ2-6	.	CASSLVSGRSGANVLTF	TGTGCCAGCAGCTTAGTCTCGGGGCGCAGCGGGGCCAACGTCCTGACTTTC
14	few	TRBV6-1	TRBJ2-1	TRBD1	CASRLWTGGGEQFF	TGTGCCAGCAGATTATGGACAGGGGGCGGTGAGCAGTTCTTC
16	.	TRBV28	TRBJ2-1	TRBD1	CASSNRGRASYNEQFF	TGTGCCAGCAGCAACAGGGGGCGAGCGTCCTACAATGAGCAGTTCTTC
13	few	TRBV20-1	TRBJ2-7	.	CSASFLGTYEQYF	TGCAGTGCTAGCTTTTTGGGTACTTACGAGCAGTACTTC
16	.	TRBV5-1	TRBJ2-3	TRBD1	CASSFGEGQGPDAQYF	TGCGCCAGCAGCTTCGGGGAGGGACAGGGTCCAGATGCGCAGTATTTT
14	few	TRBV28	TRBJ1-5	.	CASSFRVGNQPQHF	TGTGCCAGCAGTTTCAGGGTTGGTAATCAGCCCCAGCATTTT
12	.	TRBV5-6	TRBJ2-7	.	CASSGAVGEQYF	TGTGCCAGCAGCGGAGCAGTGGGGGAGCAGTACTTC
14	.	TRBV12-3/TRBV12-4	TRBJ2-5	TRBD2	CAGSRLAAQETQYF	TGTGCCGGCAGTCGACTAGCGGCACAAGAGACCCAGTACTTC
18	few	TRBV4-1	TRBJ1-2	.	CASSPAEGSASAPYGYTF	TGCGCCAGCAGCCCCGCGGAGGGGTCCGCGTCAGCCCCCTATGGCTACACCTTC
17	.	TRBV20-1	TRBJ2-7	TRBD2	CSANDRGLAGRIYEQYF	TGCAGTGCTAACGACAGGGGACTAGCGGGAAGGATCTACGAGCAGTACTTC
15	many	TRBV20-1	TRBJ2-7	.	CSARDPTALSYEQYF	TGCAGTGCTAGAGATCCGACAGCCCTCTCCTACGAGCAGTACTTC
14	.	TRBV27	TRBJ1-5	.	CASSPHRANQPQHF	TGTGCCAGCAGTCCCCACAGGGCCAATCAGCCCCAGCATTTT
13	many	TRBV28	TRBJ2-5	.	CASRSRGQETQYF	TGTGCCAGCAGGAGCAGGGGCCAAGAGACCCAGTACTTC
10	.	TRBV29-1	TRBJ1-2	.	CSVVSAGYTF	TGCAGCGTTGTTTCGGCTGGCTACACCTTC
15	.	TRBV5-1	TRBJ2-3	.	CASSWSTGWTDTQYF	TGCGCCAGCAGCTGGAGTACAGGGTGGACAGATACGCAGTATTTT
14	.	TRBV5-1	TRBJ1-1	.	CASSLERSNTEAFF	TGCGCCAGCAGCTTGGAACGGTCGAACACTGAAGCTTTCTTT
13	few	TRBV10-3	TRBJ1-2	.	CAIRRDTDYGYTF	TGTGCCATCAGGCGGGACACGGACTATGGCTACACCTTC
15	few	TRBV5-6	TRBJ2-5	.	CASSTPWTAAGTQYF	TGTGCCAGCAGCACTCCTTGGACCGCAGCGGGGACCCAGTACTTC
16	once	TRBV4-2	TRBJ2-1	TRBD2	CASSQARLAGVNEQFF	TGTGCCAGCAGCCAAGCCAGACTAGCGGGGGTTAATGAGCAGTTCTTC
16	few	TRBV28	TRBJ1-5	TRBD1	CASSIRQGASNQPQHF	TGTGCCAGCAGTATAAGACAGGGGGCGAGCAATCAGCCCCAGCATTTT
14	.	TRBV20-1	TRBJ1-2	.	CSARETGRTYGYTF	TGCAGTGCTAGAGAGACAGGCAGAACGTATGGCTACACCTTC
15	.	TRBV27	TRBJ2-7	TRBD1	CASSLGTGGGNEQYF	TGTGCCAGCAGTTTAGGAACAGGGGGCGGGAATGAGCAGTACTTC
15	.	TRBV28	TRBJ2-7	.	CASSFRGIGPFEQYF	TGTGCCAGCAGTTTCCGCGGGATCGGGCCCTTCGAGCAGTACTTC